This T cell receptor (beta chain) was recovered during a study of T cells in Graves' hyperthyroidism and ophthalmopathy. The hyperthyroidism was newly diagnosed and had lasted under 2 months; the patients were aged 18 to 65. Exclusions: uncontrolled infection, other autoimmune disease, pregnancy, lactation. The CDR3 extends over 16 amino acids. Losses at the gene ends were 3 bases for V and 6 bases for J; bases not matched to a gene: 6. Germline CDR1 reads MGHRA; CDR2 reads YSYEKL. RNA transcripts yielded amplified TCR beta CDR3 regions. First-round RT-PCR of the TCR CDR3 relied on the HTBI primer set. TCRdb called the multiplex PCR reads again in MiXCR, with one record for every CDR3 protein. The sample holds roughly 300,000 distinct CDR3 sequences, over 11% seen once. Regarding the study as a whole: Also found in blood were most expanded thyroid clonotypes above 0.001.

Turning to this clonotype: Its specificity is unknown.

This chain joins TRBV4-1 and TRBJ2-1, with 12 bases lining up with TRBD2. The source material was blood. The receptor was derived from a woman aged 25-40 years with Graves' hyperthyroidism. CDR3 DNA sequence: TGCGCCAGCAGCCATTCTAGCGGGAGGGCCTCCAATGAGCAGTTCTTC. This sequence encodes CASSHSSGRASNEQFF.